This T cell receptor (beta chain) was documented in a study of blood T cell repertoires in COVID-19. Whole-study context: Acute-phase and convalescent COVID-19 samples originated in the United States, Italy and Spain.

The CDR3 length is 12 residues. V was pared by 5 bases and J by 6 bases, with 3 bases of the junction left unmatched. CDR1 SEHNR and CDR2 FQNEAQ come from the germline V gene (reference sequence). The method was immunoSEQ multiplex PCR; TCRdb's version includes in-frame clones alone and lacks a portion of them. The data hold a few hundred thousand clones, with approximately 83% observed a single time. Cohort 3 donors were reported recovered after two negative PCRs, clearance, or symptom resolution. This chain joins TRBV7-9 and TRBJ1-1, with TRBD1 matching 7 bases. The sample consisted of PBMCs or T cells enriched from blood (not recorded which). This TCR derives from a woman aged 45-60 years who had recovered from COVID-19. The CDR3 DNA reads as TGTGCCAGCAGCCCGACAGGGTCTGAAGCTTTCTTT. Its protein is CASSPTGSEAFF.